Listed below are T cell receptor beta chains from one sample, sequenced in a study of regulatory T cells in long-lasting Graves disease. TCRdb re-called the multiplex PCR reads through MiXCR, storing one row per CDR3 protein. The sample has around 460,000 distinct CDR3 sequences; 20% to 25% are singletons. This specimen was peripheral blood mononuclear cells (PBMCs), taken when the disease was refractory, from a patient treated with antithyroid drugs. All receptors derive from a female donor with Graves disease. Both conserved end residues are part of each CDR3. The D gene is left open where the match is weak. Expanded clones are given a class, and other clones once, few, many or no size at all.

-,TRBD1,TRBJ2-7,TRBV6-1,CASSEGGGQGVYEQYF,TGTGCCAGCAGTGAAGGAGGAGGACAGGGGGTCTACGAGCAGTACTTC
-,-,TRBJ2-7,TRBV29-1,CSVKYGSYEQYF,TGCAGCGTTAAGTACGGCTCCTACGAGCAGTACTTC
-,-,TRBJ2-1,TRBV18,CASSATDSSSYNEQFF,TGTGCCAGCTCAGCAACGGACAGTAGCTCCTACAATGAGCAGTTCTTC
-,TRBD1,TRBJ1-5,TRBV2,CASKGTDGQPQHF,TGTGCCAGCAAGGGGACAGATGGTCAGCCCCAGCATTTT
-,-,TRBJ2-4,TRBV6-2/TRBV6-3,CASSEGGPKYF,TGTGCCAGCAGTGAGGGGGGTCCAAAGTACTTC
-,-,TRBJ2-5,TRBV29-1,CSVEDNGVDRQETQYF,TGCAGCGTTGAAGATAATGGGGTCGACAGACAAGAGACCCAGTACTTC
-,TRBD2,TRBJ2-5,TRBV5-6,CASSFRLAGGPLETQYF,TGTGCCAGCAGCTTTCGACTAGCGGGAGGGCCGTTGGAGACCCAGTACTTC
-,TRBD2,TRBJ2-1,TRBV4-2,CASSQVLAGAHPYNEQFF,TGTGCCAGCAGCCAAGTACTAGCGGGAGCCCACCCCTACAATGAGCAGTTCTTC
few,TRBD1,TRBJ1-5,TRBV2,CASSPPGQGDQPQHF,TGTGCCAGCAGTCCACCGGGACAGGGGGATCAGCCCCAGCATTTT
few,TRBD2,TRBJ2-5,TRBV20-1,CSARLADQETQYF,TGCAGTGCTAGACTAGCGGATCAAGAGACCCAGTACTTC
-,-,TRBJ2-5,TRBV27,CASTDPQGGTQYF,TGTGCCAGCACCGACCCTCAAGGGGGGACCCAGTACTTC
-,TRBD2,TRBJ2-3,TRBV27,CASSPQRLAGADTQYF,TGTGCCAGCAGTCCCCAACGACTAGCGGGAGCAGATACGCAGTATTTT
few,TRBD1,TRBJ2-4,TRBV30,CAWNRGGNIQYF,TGTGCCTGGAACAGGGGTGGAAACATTCAGTACTTC
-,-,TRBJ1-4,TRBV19,CASSLVGTNEKLFF,TGTGCCAGTAGCCTGGTAGGAACTAATGAAAAACTGTTTTTT
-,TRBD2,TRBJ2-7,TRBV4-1,CASSQSSAGLAGIEQYF,TGCGCCAGCAGCCAATCTTCTGCGGGACTAGCGGGGATCGAGCAGTACTTC
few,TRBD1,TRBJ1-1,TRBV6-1,CASSAHHQGADTEAFF,TGTGCCAGCAGTGCCCATCACCAGGGGGCGGACACTGAAGCTTTCTTT
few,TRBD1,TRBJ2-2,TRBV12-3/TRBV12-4,CASSYGQDGTGELFF,TGTGCCAGCAGTTACGGACAGGATGGTACCGGGGAGCTGTTTTTT
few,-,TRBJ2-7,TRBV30,CAWSVAHLEQYF,TGTGCCTGGAGTGTGGCCCACCTCGAGCAGTACTTC
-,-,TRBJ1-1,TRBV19,CASSVWGTEAFF,TGTGCCAGTAGCGTATGGGGCACTGAAGCTTTCTTT